This entry describes one T cell receptor beta chain. Its antigen is as yet unknown. The protocol was immunoSEQ multiplex PCR, while the TCRdb copy is restricted to in-frame clones and leaves out a portion. The data show about 54,000 clones, roughly 89% seen once. The entry originates in a study of cytomegalovirus exposure and HLA in healthy donors. Study details: The same platform was used for the roughly 120 validation repertoires as for the approximately 670 first-cohort repertoires, as reported in a later analysis. Findings and limits, study-wide: According to a subsequent analysis, TCR clusters from the first cohort were inclined to appear together in the 110 or so validation repertoires. Whilst most TCR sequences proved rare, a subset of public TCRs occurred across many donors. The CMV antigen specificity of three CMV-associated chains was confirmed through in vitro analysis.

The germline CDR1 and CDR2 sequences are KGHSH and LQKENI. V lost 1 base and J lost 4; bases outside the gene matches: 6. This CDR3 has 16 residues. V gene TRBV18 combines with J gene TRBJ2-2, with 7 positions matching TRBD2. The clonotype was recovered from a woman younger than 35 in good health and CMV-seropositive. Sequenced sample: PBMCs. CDR3 DNA sequence: TGTGCCAGCTCACCACTTCCTCGGGAGGTCACCGGGGAGCTGTTTTTT. Its protein is CASSPLPREVTGELFF.